This T cell receptor beta chain derives from a study of blood T cell repertoires in COVID-19. Study context: COVID-19 samples, acute and convalescent, were from the United States, Italy and Spain. From T cells, B-cell-depleted T cells, or PBMCs came the material, which was cDNA or gDNA.

Repertoires were generated with immunoSEQ multiplex PCR, while TCRdb's copy carries only in-frame clones and drops some. The data hold about 24,000 clones, with about 89% observed a single time. The source of this sequence is a woman aged 70 to 79 with active COVID-19. Sample: peripheral blood.

CDR3 in DNA: TGTGCCAGCAGCGATAGCGGGGGGGTGTACAATGAGCAGTTCTTC. Its protein product is CASSDSGGVYNEQFF. V gene TRBV5-6 combines with J gene TRBJ2-1; 11 nucleotides align to TRBD2. The CDR3 is 15 amino acids. Germline V CDR1 and CDR2: SGHDT, YYEEEE. The V and J ends lost 4 bases and 4 bases, in that order; junction bases with no gene match: 4.